Shown below are 9 T cell receptor beta chains from a single sample sequenced in a study of blood T cell repertoires in COVID-19. Produced via immunoSEQ multiplex PCR; TCRdb's table is partial and in-frame only. The sample consists of approximately 280,000 clones, around nine tenths of them appearing once. Sample: PBMCs or T cells enriched from blood (not recorded which). The source of these receptors is a woman younger than 35 who had recovered from COVID-19.

The rearrangement links TRBV21-1 to TRBJ2-3; the table's D call TRBD1 went unverified against the DNA. TRBV21-1 constitutes a pseudogene. There are 14 residues in the CDR3. CDR3 protein: CASSKGGGTDTQYF. CDR3 DNA sequence: TGTGCCAGCAGCAAAGGGGGCGGCACAGATACGCAGTATTTT.

The CDR3 nucleotides read TGTGCCAGCACAGGGCTAGCGGTCTACGAGCAGTACTTC. Its translation: CASTGLAVYEQYF. The chain employs TRBV2 and TRBJ2-7; 7 bases map to TRBD2. Germline CDR1 SNHLY, CDR2 FYNNEI. The CDR3 contains 13 residues. Unmatched junction bases numbered 6, after V lost 7 bases and J lost 3 bases.

J is TRBJ2-7 and V is TRBV11-2; TRBD1 agrees at 9 bases. Trimming removed 1 base from V and 3 bases from J; junction bases left unmatched: 7. This CDR3 contains 16 residues. CDR1 and CDR2 (germline): SGHAT, FQNNGV. CDR3 loop: CASSLGRTGVGYEQYF. For the CDR3, the DNA is TGTGCCAGCAGCTTAGGGAGGACAGGGGTCGGCTACGAGCAGTACTTC.

The chain links TRBV18 to TRBJ2-3, with TRBD1 identical over 12 bases. The length of the CDR3 is 15 residues. Germline loops: CDR1 KGHSH, CDR2 LQKENI. Germline trimming cut 3 bases from V and 5 bases from J; bases unmatched to any gene: 3. The CDR3, as DNA: TGTGCCAGCTCACCGGGACAGGGGGCGGAAGATACGCAGTATTTT. Encoded protein: CASSPGQGAEDTQYF. Supplemented by reference TRBV18 and TRBJ2-3, the full variable domain reads NAGVMQNPRHLVRRRGQEARLRCSPMKGHSHVYWYRQLPEEGLKFMVYLQKENIIDESGMPKERFSAEFPKEGPSILRIQQVVRGDSAAYFCASSPGQGAEDTQYFGPGTRLTVL.

Here the CDR3 reads CASRPSYMNTEAFF. In nucleotides, the CDR3 is TGTGCCAGCAGGCCGAGCTATATGAACACTGAAGCTTTCTTT. This chain uses TRBV5-4 with TRBJ1-1, with unresolved D. Germline CDR1 and CDR2: SGHNT and YYREEE (reference sequence). The CDR3 has 14 residues. V was shortened by 5 bases and J by 0 bases, with 11 bases between the two germline ends.

The J gene is TRBJ1-6, the V gene TRBV7-2, with a possible D match to TRBD1 (6 bases). The CDR3 covers 15 residues. CDR1 and CDR2 from the germline V gene are SGHTA and FQGNSA. Trimming shortened V by 0 bases and J by 10 bases, and 13 bases separated the two germline ends. CDR3 nucleotide sequence: TGTGCCAGCAGCTTAGCGGGGGGGCGAGGATCACCCCTCCACTTT. Translation gives CASSLAGGRGSPLHF.

The chain couples TRBV25-1 to TRBJ1-2; possible D gene TRBD1, 5 bases. The germline V gene has CDR1 MGHDK and CDR2 SYGVNS. The CDR3 consists of 14 residues. V was shortened by 0 bases and J by 7 bases, with 12 bases between the two germline ends. The CDR3 region is CASSEYGGGGGYTF. The CDR3 DNA reads as TGTGCCAGCAGTGAATATGGGGGAGGCGGTGGCTACACCTTC.

V is TRBV28 and J is TRBJ2-7, with D maybe TRBD2 (6 bases). Trimming took off 3 bases at V and 5 bases at J, with 17 bases between the two ends. The CDR3 is 15 residues long. Germline assignment: CDR1 MDHEN and CDR2 SYDVKM. CDR3 amino acids: CASSLPPAGRDEQYF. CDR3 nucleotides: TGTGCCAGCAGTTTGCCCCCTGCGGGGCGGGACGAGCAGTACTTC.

The chain carries TRBV19 and TRBJ1-5; TRBD1 matches at 7 bases. CDR1 and CDR2 (germline): LNHDA, SQIVND (reference sequence). With 1 base clipped from V and 4 bases from J, the junction kept 13 bases outside the gene matches. This CDR3 spans 18 amino acids. The DNA for the CDR3 is TGTGCCAGTAGTATAGGGAGGACAGGTCAAACTGCAAATCAGCCCCAGCATTTT. This encodes CASSIGRTGQTANQPQHF.